Below are 15 T cell receptor beta chains sequenced from a single sample in a study of early T cells in non-severe SARS-CoV-2 infection. MiXCR, applied by TCRdb to the 5' RACE reads, yields one record per CDR3 protein. The sample holds tens of thousands of distinct CDR3 sequences, about 6% seen once. The specimen sequenced was whole blood. The receptors here all came from an adult who was a healthcare worker with PCR-confirmed SARS-CoV-2 infection or an uninfected control (not recorded which).

This clonotype was detected only a few times. The chain couples TRBV6-1 to TRBJ2-3, with TRBD2 matching over 7 bases. The junction had 4 bases not matched to a gene; V was cut back by 3 bases and J by 1 base. This CDR3 contains 15 residues. Germline V gene sequence: CDR1 MNHNS, CDR2 SASEGT. In DNA form, the CDR3 reads TGTGCCAGCAGTGACAGGCTAGCGGGCACAGATACGCAGTATTTT. Encoded protein: CASSDRLAGTDTQYF.

This clonotype occurred many times. Germline and junction disagree at one end, which may indicate a read error. The chain uses TRBV6-2 or TRBV6-3 and TRBJ1-1; unclear D gene. Germline loops: CDR1 MNHEY, CDR2 SVGEGT. This CDR3 comprises 15 residues. The CDR3 is CASSYLLRENAEAFF. CDR3 nucleotides: TGTGCCAGCAGTTACTTGTTGAGGGAGAACGCTGAAGCTTTCTTT.

This clonotype is labeled as medium-sized. The chain uses TRBV27 and TRBJ2-5; D remains unclear. V lost 3 bases, J lost 2 bases, and 7 bases lay in between. The germline V gene has CDR1 MNHEY and CDR2 SMNVEV (reference sequence). The CDR3 contains 13 residues. The CDR3 spells CASSFLGQETQYF. CDR3 nucleotides: TGTGCCAGCAGTTTTTTGGGACAAGAGACCCAGTACTTC.

The chain has TRBV21-1 and TRBJ2-7; the table's D call, TRBD1, was not checked against the DNA. TRBV21-1 is given as a pseudogene. The CDR3 extends over 16 amino acids. Written as DNA, the CDR3 is TGTGCCAGCAGCAAACTGGGGGACAGGGACTCCTACGAGCAGTACTTC. Translating gives CASSKLGDRDSYEQYF.

This clonotype was picked up many times. The chain carries TRBV28 and TRBJ1-1; 9 bases fit TRBD1. The CDR3 length is 16 residues. J lost 0 bases, V lost 4 bases, and 6 bases had no gene match. Looked up from germline, CDR1 is MDHEN and CDR2 is SYDVKM. Written as DNA, the CDR3 is TGTGCCAGCAGTTCCGGGACAGGGACCCTGAACACTGAAGCTTTCTTT. Its protein is CASSSGTGTLNTEAFF.

Ten or more counts support this clonotype. The chain joins TRBV5-6 to TRBJ2-7; tentatively, D is TRBD1 (5 bases). There are 14 residues in the CDR3. CDR1 and CDR2 (germline): SGHDT, YYEEEE. V lost 4 bases to trimming and J lost 1 base, with 12 bases between them. The CDR3 bases are TGTGCCAGCAGCGGGGCCCATTATTCCTACGAGCAGTACTTC. Protein sequence: CASSGAHYSYEQYF.

In this sample, this clonotype turned up many times. V usage is TRBV20-1 and J usage is TRBJ1-2, with D possibly matching TRBD1 (6 bases). CDR3 length equals 15 residues. The germline CDR1 and CDR2 sequences are DFQATT and SNEGSKA (reference sequence). V dropped 1 base and J dropped 3 bases, with 15 bases sitting between them. The chain's CDR3 is CSARGGAGAHYGYTF. The CDR3 DNA is TGCAGTGCTAGAGGGGGGGCAGGGGCTCACTATGGCTACACCTTC.

This clonotype was observed a few times. The CDR3: CAWRGTGVENEQFF. The CDR3, as DNA: TGTGCCTGGAGAGGGACGGGAGTGGAAAATGAGCAGTTCTTC. The genes are TRBV30 and TRBJ2-1; D perhaps matches TRBD2 (6 bases). V dropped 3 bases and J dropped 7 bases, with 16 bases sitting between them. Germline values: CDR1 GTSNPN, CDR2 SVGIG (reference sequence). The CDR3 spans 14 residues.

This clonotype was observed at least ten times. This chain links TRBV6-6 with TRBJ2-2; TRBD2 agrees at 7 bases. Unmatched junction bases numbered 6, after V lost 8 bases and J lost 3 bases. Looked up from germline, CDR1 is MNHNY and CDR2 is SVGAGI (reference sequence). CDR3 length: 14 residues. CDR3 sequence: CASVAAGDTGELFF. The CDR3 bases are TGTGCCAGCGTGGCGGCGGGAGACACCGGGGAGCTGTTTTTT.

This clonotype was observed at least ten times. The chain joins TRBV4-1 to TRBJ1-5; 7 positions agree with TRBD1. Germline V CDR1 and CDR2: MGHRA, YSYEKL. The J segment lost 0 bases and the V segment lost 2 bases, leaving 4 bases of the junction unmatched. The CDR3 loop spans 16 amino acids. In nucleotides, the CDR3 is TGCGCCAGCAGCCAAACGGACAGGTTTAGCAATCAGCCCCAGCATTTT. Translation gives CASSQTDRFSNQPQHF.

This clonotype was seen at least ten times. The chain uses TRBV6-1 and TRBJ2-3, with 8 bases lining up with TRBD2. Germline values: CDR1 MNHNS, CDR2 SASEGT. CDR3 length: 16 residues. Trimming took 0 bases from V and 6 from J; bases not matched to a gene: 8. CDR3 coding DNA: TGTGCCAGCAGTGAAGCTGGGGTAGCGGGGTTGGATACGCAGTATTTT. This encodes CASSEAGVAGLDTQYF.

As to this clonotype: A much larger clone lies one base from this, so it may be a read error. This chain connects TRBV20-1 to TRBJ2-5, with TRBD2 as a possible D gene (5 bases). Germline V gives CDR1 DFQATT, CDR2 SNEGSKA (reference sequence). The CDR3 is 14 residues long. As DNA, the CDR3 is TGCAGTGCTAGATCAGCGCGGGCCCAAGAGACCCAGCACTTC. This codes for CSARSARAQETQHF.

This clonotype was seen at least ten times. V and J are TRBV19 and TRBJ2-7, with D perhaps TRBD1 or TRBD2 (6 bases each). This CDR3 spans 14 amino acids. Deletions cut 4 bases from V and 3 bases from J, with 13 bases between. Looked up from germline, CDR1 is LNHDA and CDR2 is SQIVND (reference sequence). The CDR3 region is CASSTAGQNYEQYF. In DNA, the CDR3 is TGTGCCAGTAGTACCGCGGGACAAAACTACGAGCAGTACTTC.

In its sample, this clonotype was seen a few times. The V gene is TRBV6-1, the J gene TRBJ2-3; the match to TRBD2 covers 8 bases. Per germline, CDR1 MNHNS and CDR2 SASEGT. Germline trimming cut 1 base from V and 5 bases from J; bases unmatched to any gene: 8. The CDR3 runs 16 residues. This CDR3 is CASSEGLAGWGDTQYF. CDR3 nucleotide sequence: TGTGCCAGCAGTGAAGGCTTAGCGGGATGGGGAGATACGCAGTATTTT.

The sample holds many counts of this clonotype. The chain links TRBV3-1 to TRBJ2-1; D gene uncertain. V shed 5 bases and J shed 0 bases, with 11 bases lying between them. Germline V gene data show CDR1 as LGHDT and CDR2 as YNNKEL (reference sequence). The length of the CDR3 is 15 residues. The CDR3 region has the DNA TGTGCCAGCAGCTTCACGGACCGCTCCTACAATGAGCAGTTCTTC. Translated, it gives CASSFTDRSYNEQFF.